This T cell receptor beta chain originates from a study of T cell repertoires in cytomegalovirus infection. Study in general: Public TCR beta signatures indicated both CMV infection and matching HLA type.

This CDR3 comprises 14 residues. V was trimmed by 5 bases and J by 4 bases, leaving 17 bases between them. The germline V gene encodes CDR1 DFQATT and CDR2 SNEGSKA (reference sequence). TCRdb independently ran MiXCR on the reads; one entry per CDR3 protein. The repertoire includes almost 500,000 distinct CDR3 sequences, 11% of them detected once, and more than 8.5% sits in the top ten. The gene calls are TRBV20-1 and TRBJ2-5, with D perhaps given as TRBD1 or TRBD2 (6 bases each). This sequence originates from a human donor in good health (CMV status not recorded). Some clones in this sample may be carry-over from other donors' samples. The specimen sequenced was PBMCs. The CDR3 coding sequence is TGCAGTGCTGATCCTTTAGGGGGGCTAGAGACCCAGTACTTC. Translating it yields CSADPLGGLETQYF.